This TCR beta chain stems from a study of blood T cell repertoires in COVID-19. Study overall: PBMCs, B-cell-depleted T cells, or T cells were the source of the cDNA or gDNA that made up the material.

This clone came up a few times. Assay used: immunoSEQ multiplex PCR; TCRdb lists only in-frame clones, some missing. The table includes approximately 15,000 clones, roughly four fifths detected once. The sample taken for sequencing was peripheral blood. The sequence derives from a human donor in a cohort sampled during active COVID-19.

The CDR3 nucleotides are TGTGCCAGCAGCCCCCTCCGGGACTTCGTCTACGAGCAGTACTTC. Translated: CASSPLRDFVYEQYF. The gene calls are TRBV7-9 and TRBJ2-7; D is possibly TRBD2 (6 bases). The CDR3 length is 15 residues. Trimming removed 5 bases from V and 3 bases from J, with 17 bases in between. Germline V lookup: CDR1 SEHNR, CDR2 FQNEAQ (reference sequence).